The T cell receptor beta chain described here comes from a study of cytomegalovirus exposure and HLA in healthy donors. Comments on this clone: Its matching antigen is unknown. Compared with germline, one end of the junction differs, possibly owing to a read error.

Overall study results and limits: Across donors, presence/absence analyses took sequencing depth to be roughly uniform. Researchers catalogued about 150 TCR beta chains as cytomegalovirus-associated. In a later analysis, several top co-occurrence clusters appeared linked to parvovirus B19, influenza, CMV and Epstein-Barr virus.

The PCR was carried out with 60 Vbeta primers and 13 Jbeta primers. Repertoires were generated with immunoSEQ multiplex PCR, while TCRdb's copy carries only in-frame clones and drops some. In the table there are 180,000 or so clones, approximately 83% of which are singletons. The CDR3 has 16 residues. Germline-derived CDR1 and CDR2 are MGHRA and YSYEKL. The chain is built from TRBV4-1 and TRBJ1-2; TRBD1 aligns across 9 bases. Sequenced material: PBMCs. This receptor was taken from a boy aged 2 to 10 in good health and CMV-seronegative. The CDR3 sequence: CASSQEDPRGQGSMRF. The CDR3 DNA reads TGCGCCAGCAGCCAAGAAGACCCCCGTGGACAGGGGAGTATGCGCTTC.